What follows are 30 T cell receptor beta chains derived from one specimen sequenced in a study of shared clonotypes between healthy human individuals. TCRdb keeps only in-frame clones here, not all; method: immunoSEQ multiplex PCR. The sample has fewer than 2.5 million clones, over 85% seen once; the top ten hold approximately 0.36%. What was sequenced was naive CD4+ T cells from PBMCs. Specified subset: CD45RA+ positively selected. Receptors originate from a young man in good health. Some clones in this sample may be carry-over from other donors' samples.

This sequence joins TRBV6-1 and TRBJ2-3; TRBD1 aligns across 8 bases. Germline trimming cut 6 bases from V and 6 bases from J; bases unmatched to any gene: 8. CDR1 and CDR2 (germline): MNHNS, SASEGT. The CDR3 is 14 residues long. For the CDR3, the DNA is TGTGCCAGCAGAGGACAGGGTGCTTTGGATACGCAGTATTTT. The encoded protein is CASRGQGALDTQYF.

V usage is TRBV30 and J usage is TRBJ2-1; TRBD1 is a possible D gene (6 bases). The V gene lost 4 bases and the J gene lost 2 bases, with 12 bases spanning the gap. CDR1 and CDR2 (germline): GTSNPN, SVGIG (reference sequence). The CDR3 totals 14 residues. The CDR3 DNA sequence: TGTGCCTGGAACCGGGACACAACCTACAATGAGCAGTTCTTC. Protein sequence: CAWNRDTTYNEQFF.

The J gene is TRBJ2-2, the V gene TRBV19, with 8 bases aligning to TRBD2. CDR3 length: 17 amino acids. The V gene end was trimmed by 2 bases and the J gene end by 2 bases; junction bases not matched to a gene: 7. Germline V gene sequence: CDR1 LNHDA, CDR2 SQIVND (reference sequence). Written as DNA, the CDR3 is TGTGCCAGTAGTATAATAACGGGAGGGCCAAACACCGGGGAGCTGTTTTTT. Its protein is CASSIITGGPNTGELFF.

This rearrangement joins TRBV2 to TRBJ1-2; no reliable D call. CDR3 length: 12 residues. V lost 5 bases, J lost 4 bases, and 8 bases lay in between. Germline V gives CDR1 SNHLY, CDR2 FYNNEI. CDR3 in DNA: TGTGCCAGCAGTTCGGGATCCTATGGCTACACCTTC. Translation: CASSSGSYGYTF.

The genes are TRBV28 and TRBJ2-5; D is possibly TRBD2 (5 bases). This CDR3 is built from 14 residues. V dropped 5 bases and J dropped 3 bases, with 13 bases sitting between them. The germline CDR1 and CDR2 sequences are MDHEN and SYDVKM. In DNA form, the CDR3 reads TGTGCCAGCAGTAACCGGACGAGGGAAGAGACCCAGTACTTC. Amino acid sequence: CASSNRTREETQYF.

The gene calls are TRBV5-8 and TRBJ2-3; D possibly corresponds to TRBD2 (5 bases). Germline-derived CDR1 and CDR2 are SGHTS and YDEGEE. The V and J ends lost 7 bases and 4 bases respectively, with 10 bases between them. The CDR3 runs 12 residues. The DNA for the CDR3 is TGTGCCAGCCGAATGGAGGCAGATACGCAGTATTTT. This translates into CASRMEADTQYF. The variable domain in full, with the rest retrieved from reference TRBV5-8 and TRBJ2-3, is EAGVTQSPTHLIKTRGQQATLRCSPISGHTSVYWYQQALGLGLQFLLWYDEGEERNRGNFPPRFSGRQFPNYSSELNVNALELEDSALYLCASRMEADTQYFGPGTRLTVL.

The CDR3 DNA follows: TGTGCCAGCAGTTCCCAGGGGTCTGGGGCCAACGTCCTGACTTTC. It yields the protein CASSSQGSGANVLTF. The chain combines TRBV28 with TRBJ2-6; tentatively, D is TRBD1 (6 bases). The CDR3 covers 15 residues. In germline, CDR1 is MDHEN, CDR2 SYDVKM. Trimming removed 4 bases at V and 1 base at J, with 8 bases between.

The DNA for the CDR3 is TGTGCCAGCGCCCTAGACAATGAGCAGTTCTTC. It specifies CASALDNEQFF. The chain is built from TRBV11-1 and TRBJ2-1; D call uncertain. Per the germline V gene, CDR1 is SGHAT and CDR2 is FQDESV (reference sequence). Deletions cut 8 bases from V and 5 bases from J, with 7 bases between. The CDR3 extends over 11 amino acids. Based on the CDR3 plus reference TRBV11-1 and TRBJ2-1, the full variable domain is EAEVAQSPRYKITEKSQAVAFWCDPISGHATLYWYRQILGQGPELLVQFQDESVVDDSQLPKDRFSAERLKGVDSTLKIQPAELGDSAMYLCASALDNEQFFGPGTRLTVL.

This clone occurred once. The gene calls are TRBV27 and TRBJ2-7, with 11 bases aligning to TRBD2. Germline loops: CDR1 MNHEY, CDR2 SMNVEV (reference sequence). The CDR3 contains 15 residues. After removal of 5 bases from V and 5 bases from J, the junction contained 8 bases not matched to a gene. The CDR3 coding sequence is TGTGCCAGCAGTACAGTAGCGGGAGGGCCCCACGAGCAGTACTTC. It specifies CASSTVAGGPHEQYF.

Comment on this clone: Other DNA sequences in this sample translate to the same CDR3. This chain connects TRBV5-1 to TRBJ2-3; D possibly corresponds to TRBD1 (6 bases). There are 16 residues in the CDR3. CDR1 is SGHRS and CDR2 is YFSETQ in the germline V gene. The V and J ends lost 0 bases and 1 base respectively, with 12 bases between them. The CDR3 here is CASSLVGGERTDTQYF. The CDR3, as DNA: TGCGCCAGCAGCTTGGTAGGGGGAGAGCGCACAGATACGCAGTATTTT. Combining the CDR3 with reference TRBV5-1 and TRBJ2-3 gives the whole variable domain KAGVTQTPRYLIKTRGQQVTLSCSPISGHRSVSWYQQTPGQGLQFLFEYFSETQRNKGNFPGRFSGRQFSNSRSEMNVSTLELGDSALYLCASSLVGGERTDTQYFGPGTRLTVL.

This chain links TRBV6-1 with TRBJ2-7, with 10 bases lining up with TRBD1. The CDR3 totals 13 residues. The junction had 6 bases not matched to a gene; V was cut back by 6 bases and J by 7 bases. From germline, CDR1 is MNHNS and CDR2 SASEGT. CDR3 sequence (DNA): TGTGCCAGCAGAGAGACAGGGGGCGAGGAGCAGTACTTC. Amino acid sequence: CASRETGGEEQYF.

This clone is a singleton in its sample. The gene calls are TRBV6-6 and TRBJ2-1; TRBD2 aligns across 11 bases. The V gene end was trimmed by 6 bases and the J gene end by 3 bases; junction bases not matched to a gene: 7. The CDR3 loop spans 16 amino acids. CDR1 is MNHNY, CDR2 SVGAGI, per germline (reference sequence). The CDR3 region has the DNA TGTGCCAGCAGCGGACAGACTAGCGGGATCTACAATGAGCAGTTCTTC. This gives the protein CASSGQTSGIYNEQFF.

V and J are TRBV10-3 and TRBJ1-3, with 8 bases aligning to TRBD1. The CDR3 is made up of 16 amino acids. Trimming took 2 bases from V and 5 from J; bases not matched to a gene: 8. Looked up from germline, CDR1 is ENHRY and CDR2 is SYGVKD. CDR3 in amino acids: CAISEAGQGKRNTIYF. The DNA for the CDR3 is TGTGCCATCAGTGAGGCAGGACAGGGAAAACGAAACACCATATATTTT.

The J gene is TRBJ2-4, the V gene TRBV5-1, with TRBD2 matching over 7 bases. V shed 0 bases, J shed 8 bases, and the junction held 2 bases outside the gene matches. The V gene's germline CDR1 is SGHRS and CDR2 YFSETQ. This CDR3 has 13 residues. The CDR3 nucleotides read TGCGCCAGCAGCTTGGTGGCGGGGGACATTCAGTACTTC. It encodes CASSLVAGDIQYF.

The chain uses TRBV29-1 and TRBJ2-1; the match to TRBD2 covers 9 bases. Germline CDR1 SQVTM, CDR2 ANQGSEA. V lost 5 bases and J lost 0; bases outside the gene matches: 5. This CDR3 spans 15 amino acids. The DNA of the CDR3 is TGCAGCGTTCACACAGCGGGGGGCTCCTACAATGAGCAGTTCTTC. Encoded protein: CSVHTAGGSYNEQFF.

The chain is built from TRBV28 and TRBJ2-1; D may be TRBD2 (6 bases). Trimming cost V 3 bases and J 5 bases, with 11 bases left between them. CDR3 length: 14 amino acids. The V gene's germline CDR1 is MDHEN and CDR2 SYDVKM. As DNA, the CDR3 is TGTGCCAGCAGTTTGGCGGGATCTAACAATGAGCAGTTCTTC. As protein: CASSLAGSNNEQFF.

V is TRBV29-1 and J is TRBJ1-1, with 9 bases aligning to TRBD1. Germline V lookup: CDR1 SQVTM, CDR2 ANQGSEA. The CDR3 extends over 17 amino acids. V dropped 6 bases and J dropped 1; count of bases not matched to a gene: 15. CDR3 sequence (DNA): TGCAGCGTCCGCCAACACCCAACAGGGGGCGCGAACACTGAAGCTTTCTTT. This sequence encodes CSVRQHPTGGANTEAFF.

The chain has TRBV9 and TRBJ2-5; 10 nucleotides match TRBD2. V was clipped by 2 bases and J by 5 bases; unmatched bases: 9. There are 16 residues in the CDR3. CDR1 is SGDLS and CDR2 is YYNGEE in the germline V gene. The DNA of the CDR3 is TGTGCCAGCAGCGTCTTCCCTAGCGGGAGTGGGGAGACCCAGTACTTC. Amino acid sequence: CASSVFPSGSGETQYF.

The chain employs TRBV4-2 and TRBJ2-4; D gene ambiguous. The germline V gene encodes CDR1 LGHNA and CDR2 YNFKEQ. Trimming removed 0 bases from V and 9 bases from J, with 12 bases in between. The CDR3 is made up of 14 amino acids. The CDR3 DNA reads as TGTGCCAGCAGCCAAGAGAAAAACGTCGGCATTCAGTACTTC. Residues: CASSQEKNVGIQYF.

This sequence joins TRBV28 and TRBJ2-7, with D tentatively TRBD1 (6 bases). The length of the CDR3 is 12 residues. In germline, CDR1 is MDHEN, CDR2 SYDVKM. Trimming took off 6 bases at V and 2 bases at J, with 8 bases between the two ends. This chain's CDR3 is CASRGGAYEQYF. CDR3 nucleotides: TGTGCCAGCAGAGGGGGTGCCTACGAGCAGTACTTC.

The chain employs TRBV15 and TRBJ2-7; D unresolved. Germline-derived CDR1 and CDR2 are LNHNV and YYDKDF (reference sequence). With 0 bases removed from V and 9 bases from J, the gap between germline ends came to 9 bases. The CDR3 is made up of 12 amino acids. The CDR3 here is CATSRDRAGQYF. Written as DNA, the CDR3 is TGTGCCACCAGCAGAGATAGGGCAGGGCAGTACTTC.

The rearrangement uses TRBV7-9 and TRBJ2-2; the D gene is possibly TRBD1 (5 bases). V gave up 6 bases and J gave up 7 bases, with 15 bases separating them. CDR1 and CDR2 (germline): SEHNR, FQNEAQ (reference sequence). This CDR3 contains 14 residues. CDR3 in DNA: TGTGCCAGCAGATGGGGTGACAGCCACGGGGAGCTGTTTTTT. It encodes CASRWGDSHGELFF.

The chain combines TRBV28 with TRBJ1-2, with D perhaps TRBD1 (6 bases). The CDR3 length is 14 residues. Trimming removed 4 bases at V and 8 bases at J, with 17 bases between. Germline CDR1 and CDR2: MDHEN and SYDVKM. The CDR3 loop reads CASSSPAGAWGYTF. DNA for the CDR3: TGTGCCAGCAGTTCCCCAGCAGGGGCCTGGGGCTACACCTTC.

The rearrangement joins TRBV5-1 to TRBJ2-1; TRBD1 might be the D (5 bases). Germline loops: CDR1 SGHRS, CDR2 YFSETQ. Between the trimmed V and J ends, which lost 5 bases and 0 bases, there was a span of 9 bases. This CDR3 spans 14 amino acids. The CDR3 nucleotides read TGCGCCAGCAGGGGGCTAAGCTCCTACAATGAGCAGTTCTTC. Translating gives CASRGLSSYNEQFF.

About this clone itself: The same CDR3 can be traced to other DNA sequences in this sample. The V call is TRBV28, the J call TRBJ2-1, with D possibly TRBD1 on 5 matching bases. CDR3 length equals 13 residues. Trimming shortened V by 4 bases and J by 5 bases, and 9 bases separated the two germline ends. Germline loops: CDR1 MDHEN, CDR2 SYDVKM. The CDR3, as DNA: TGTGCCAGCAGTTCATACAGGAACAATGAGCAGTTCTTC. Amino acid sequence: CASSSYRNNEQFF. Full variable domain (remainder filled in from reference TRBV28 and TRBJ2-1): DVKVTQSSRYLVKRTGEKVFLECVQDMDHENMFWYRQDPGLGLRLIYFSYDVKMKEKGDIPEGYSVSREKKERFSLILESASTNQTSMYLCASSSYRNNEQFFGPGTRLTVL.

The chain combines TRBV6-8 with TRBJ1-6; TRBD1 matches 7 bases. The CDR3 has 15 amino acids. Per germline, CDR1 MNHGY and CDR2 SAAAGT. J gave up 6 bases and V 7 bases, and 9 bases lay outside the gene matches. The CDR3 reads CASNPPTGSNSPLHF. CDR3 in DNA: TGTGCCAGCAACCCCCCGACAGGGAGTAATTCACCCCTCCACTTT.

The chain links TRBV7-2 to TRBJ2-2; D not certain. The CDR3 sequence is 16 residues long. V lost 5 bases, J lost 6 bases, and 19 bases lay in between. CDR1 is SGHTA, CDR2 FQGNSA, per germline. CDR3 sequence reads: CASSPSMIIYSGELFF. The CDR3 nucleotides are TGTGCCAGCAGCCCTTCTATGATTATATACTCCGGGGAGCTGTTTTTT.

This chain uses TRBV25-1 with TRBJ2-2; D is unclear. CDR1 and CDR2 (germline): MGHDK, SYGVNS. There are 14 residues in the CDR3. V shed 3 bases and J shed 8 bases, with 13 bases lying between them. The CDR3: CASSDFKPPGELFF. For the CDR3, the DNA is TGTGCCAGCAGTGACTTCAAGCCGCCAGGGGAGCTGTTTTTT.

V and J are TRBV7-2 and TRBJ2-2; 7 nucleotides match TRBD2. V lost 1 base and J lost 1; bases outside the gene matches: 6. Germline V gene lookup returns CDR1 SGHTA and CDR2 FQGNSA. This CDR3 spans 17 amino acids. CDR3 protein: CASSLVSGRWNTGELFF. The CDR3 DNA follows: TGTGCCAGCAGCTTAGTGTCCGGGAGGTGGAACACCGGGGAGCTGTTTTTT.

The table lists this clone with a count of one. The V call is TRBV2, the J call TRBJ2-7; 8 bases are shared with TRBD1. Germline-derived CDR1 and CDR2 are SNHLY and FYNNEI. The CDR3 contains 16 residues. The V segment lost 3 bases and the J segment 0 bases; nucleotides outside the gene matches: 7. CDR3 bases: TGTGCCAGCAGTGAGGATTCCGGGACAGGCTCCTACGAGCAGTACTTC. This codes for CASSEDSGTGSYEQYF.